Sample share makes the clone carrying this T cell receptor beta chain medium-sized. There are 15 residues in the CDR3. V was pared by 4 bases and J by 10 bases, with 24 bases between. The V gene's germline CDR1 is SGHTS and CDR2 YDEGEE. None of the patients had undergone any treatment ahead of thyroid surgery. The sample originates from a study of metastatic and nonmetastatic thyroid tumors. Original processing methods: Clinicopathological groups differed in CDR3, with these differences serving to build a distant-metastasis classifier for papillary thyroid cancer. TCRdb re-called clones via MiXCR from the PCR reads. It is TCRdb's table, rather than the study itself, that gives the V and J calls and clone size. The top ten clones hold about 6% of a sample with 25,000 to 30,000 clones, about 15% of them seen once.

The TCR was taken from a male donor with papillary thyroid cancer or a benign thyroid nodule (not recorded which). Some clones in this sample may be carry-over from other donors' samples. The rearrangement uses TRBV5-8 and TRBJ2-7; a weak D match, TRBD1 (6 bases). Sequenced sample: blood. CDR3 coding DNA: TGTGCCAGCAGCCCCGATAACGACAGGAAAGCCTCCCAGTACTTC. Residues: CASSPDNDRKASQYF.